The TCR beta chain described here comes from a study of T-cell reconstitution after alpha-beta-depleted transplantation in children. Germline-derived CDR1 and CDR2 are SEHNR and FQNEAQ (reference sequence). The CDR3 length is 14 residues. V was shortened by 5 bases and J by 0 bases, with 11 bases between the two germline ends. Using unique molecular identifiers, the investigators prepared the TCRbeta library. TCRdb ran MiXCR on the PCR reads and lists one entry per CDR3 protein. The table shows hundreds of thousands of distinct CDR3 sequences, with around 16% occurring only once. The receptor was derived from a human donor who donated a stem cell graft to a child with acute myeloid leukemia. Here the sequenced sample was PBMCs from the stem cell graft donor, taken from the stem cell graft. V and J are TRBV7-9 and TRBJ2-7; possibly TRBD1 for D (6 bases). This chain's CDR3 is CASSQRDNSYEQYF. For the CDR3, the DNA is TGTGCCAGCAGCCAACGGGACAACTCCTACGAGCAGTACTTC.